This T cell receptor (beta chain) was sequenced during a study of T cells in Graves' hyperthyroidism and ophthalmopathy (dated by TCRdb to the late 2010s). For the study in its entirety: Peripheral blood was collected at initial diagnosis, before any treatment. The paper reports TCR Vbeta CDR3 sequencing of over 130 peripheral blood samples: around 41 ophthalmopathy, approximately 74 hyperthyroidism and some 17 progressor patients. To identify TCR V-J signatures that set the groups apart, the researchers used a discovery cohort of more than 95 patients, made up of some 41 with Graves' ophthalmopathy and some 55 with stable Graves' hyperthyroidism. The approximately 98 discovery patients were randomly divided into training and test sets at a 7:3 ratio. In more than five Graves' hyperthyroidism patients, the study also compared T-cell repertoires from thyroid tissue with T-cell repertoires from blood. After blood sampling, hyperthyroidism patients were treated with methimazole at a starting dose of 30 mg daily, and ophthalmopathy patients were treated with high-dose intravenous methylprednisolone. An independent validation cohort of 18 to 20 hyperthyroidism patients and about 15 patients who later progressed to ophthalmopathy tested prospective prediction of ophthalmopathy. Study-level results and caveats: Most expanded thyroid clonotypes (frequency above 0.001) were also detected in blood, suggesting blood repertoires may reflect thyroid immune responses. A 13 V-J signature model separated ophthalmopathy from stable hyperthyroidism, with approximately 87% sensitivity and roughly 84% specificity in cross-validation and 80%/75% in testing. During validation, the model predicted progression to ophthalmopathy a median of approximately 6.5 months ahead of onset, with approximately 71% sensitivity and around 73% specificity. Sample size was not statistically predetermined, and blinding of investigators to group allocation was not performed.

As regards this clonotype: Its cognate antigen has yet to be identified. One base away there is no much larger clone; base qualities are not given.

Stable Graves' hyperthyroidism was defined as no progression to ophthalmopathy during 18 months of follow-up. The hyperthyroidism patients were between 18 and 65 years old and newly diagnosed, with a disease duration of less than 2 months. Exclusion was applied to patients with uncontrolled infections, other autoimmune diseases, pregnancy or lactation. Diagnoses were based on clinical symptoms, serum thyroxine and TRAb, thyroid ultrasound and orbital computed tomography. PBMCs were isolated from 8 to 10 ml of fresh peripheral blood by Ficoll-Paque density gradient centrifugation. Trizol reagent was used to extract total RNA, and RNA quality was then checked on an Agilent 2100 Bioanalyzer. Here V drops 0 bases and J drops 9 bases, and the junction holds 7 bases not matched to any gene. From a lookup of the germline V gene (reference sequence), CDR1 and CDR2 are DFQATT and SNEGSKA. The CDR3 contains 15 residues, cysteine and phenylalanine counted. Only the CDR3 portion is preserved as DNA: 45 bases, with reading frame beginning at the first base.

Amplification of TCR beta CDR3 regions was carried out from RNA transcripts. The TCR CDR3 was subjected to a first round of RT-PCR using the HTBI primer set and the Qiagen OneStep RT-PCR kit. Libraries were constructed in a second round of multiplex PCR, after which size selection and purification were performed. Libraries were sequenced paired-end with 100 bp reads on an Illumina HiSeq2000. As for the authors' bioinformatics: SOAPnuke was used to process the raw data, with reads discarded if the reads contained adapters or uncalled bases, had a mean Phred below 15, or lacked an exact constant-primer or identifier match. High-quality paired reads were merged with COPE v1.2.5, and unique nucleotide sequences were defined as clonotypes. Clonotypes were aligned to IMGT TRBV, TRBD and TRBJ reference segments using MiTCR v1.1. The analysis was restricted to V-J combinations with a frequency above 0.0001, which together covered over 99% of the repertoires. A TCS score was defined as the ratio between F50 (clonal expansion) and ExV (chaos), using BLOSUM62-based TCRdist between CDR3 peptides within each V-J. Welch's t-statistics and random forest reduced 500 to 550 V-J features to 13, which were used in a naive Bayes classifier (R e1071). TCRdb reprocessed the public reads (quality trimming at Q25 with fastp, clone calling with MiXCR) and kept in-frame beta chains. Rows with one shared CDR3 protein collapse into an entry with the most common genes and DNA. TCRdb assigned the V and J calls; the authors' analysis was not used. Recorded for this sample are fewer than 700,000 distinct CDR3 sequences; about a sixth of them occurred a single time. The ten largest clones take up less than 4.5% of the sample.

This TCR was sampled from a woman under 40 with Graves' hyperthyroidism. The sample comprised blood. The chain links TRBV20-1 with TRBJ2-1, and 11 junctional nucleotides match TRBD2. The CDR3 protein: CSARDLSGRAGEQFF. DNA sequence: TGCAGTGCTAGAGATCTTAGCGGGAGGGCCGGTGAGCAGTTCTTC.